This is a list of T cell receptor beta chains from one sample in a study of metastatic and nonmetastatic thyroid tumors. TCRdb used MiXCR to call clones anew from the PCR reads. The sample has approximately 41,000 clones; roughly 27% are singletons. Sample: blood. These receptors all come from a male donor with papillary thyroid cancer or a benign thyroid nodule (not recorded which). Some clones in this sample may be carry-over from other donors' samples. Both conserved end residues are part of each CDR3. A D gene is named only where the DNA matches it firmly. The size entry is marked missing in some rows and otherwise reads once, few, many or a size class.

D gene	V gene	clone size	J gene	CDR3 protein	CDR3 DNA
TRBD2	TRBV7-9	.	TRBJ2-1	CATSAREGPNEQFF	TGTGCCACCTCAGCACGGGAGGGCCCAAATGAGCAGTTCTTC
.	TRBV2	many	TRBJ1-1	CASSREGGTEAFF	TGTGCCAGCTCTCGGGAGGGCGGCACTGAAGCTTTCTTT
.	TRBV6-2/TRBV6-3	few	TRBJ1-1	CASSYSDMVAFF	TGTGCCAGCAGTTACTCGGACATGGTTGCTTTCTTT
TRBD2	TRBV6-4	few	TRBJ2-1	CASSDVGGEYNEQFF	TGTGCCAGCAGTGACGTCGGGGGGGAATACAATGAGCAGTTTTTC
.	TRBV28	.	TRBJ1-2	CASSLWAENGYTF	TGTGCCAGCAGTTTATGGGCTGAAAATGGCTACACCTTC
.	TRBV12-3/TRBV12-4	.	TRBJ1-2	CASSPGGIHITNYCYTF	TGTGCCAGCAGTCCCGGAGGCATTCATATAACTAACTATTGCTACACCTTC
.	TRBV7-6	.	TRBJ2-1	CASSLVRGPYNEQFF	TGTGCCAGCAGCTTAGTTCGGGGCCCCTACAATGAGCAGTTCTTC
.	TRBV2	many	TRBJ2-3	CASRDTTDTQYF	TGTGCCAGCAGGGACACCACAGATACGCAGTATTTT
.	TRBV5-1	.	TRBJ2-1	CASSLYGRAEQFF	TGCGCCAGCAGCTTGTATGGACGTGCTGAGCAGTTCTTC
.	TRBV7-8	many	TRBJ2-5	CASSLKEVEETQYF	TGTGCCAGCAGCTTAAAGGAGGTAGAAGAGACCCAGTACTTC
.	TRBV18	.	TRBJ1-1	CASSQQSTEAFF	TGTGCCAGCTCACAACAGAGCACTGAAGCTTTCTTT
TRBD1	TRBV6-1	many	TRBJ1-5	CASSERPARQGAFNQPQHF	TGTGCCAGCAGTGAGAGGCCCGCTAGACAGGGGGCATTCAATCAGCCCCAGCATTTT
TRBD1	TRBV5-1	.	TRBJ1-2	CASSLGLGTGNYGYTF	TGCGCCAGCAGCTTGGGCCTTGGGACAGGGAACTATGGCTACACCTTC
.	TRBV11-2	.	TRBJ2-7	CASSSFQGMSYEQYF	TGTGCCAGCAGCTCCTTCCAGGGGATGTCCTACGAGCAGTACTTC
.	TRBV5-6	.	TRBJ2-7	CASSLNVGTVSYEQYF	TGTGCCAGCAGCTTGAATGTCGGTACAGTCTCCTACGAGCAGTACTTC
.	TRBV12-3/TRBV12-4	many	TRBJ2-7	CASSFDRREQYF	TGTGCCAGCAGTTTTGATCGGCGCGAGCAGTACTTC
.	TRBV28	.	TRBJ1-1	CASIQGMNTEAFF	TGTGCCAGCATACAGGGCATGAACACTGAAGCTTTCTTT
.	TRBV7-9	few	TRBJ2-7	CASSLGGPYEQYF	TGTGCCAGCAGCTTAGGGGGTCCCTACGAGCAGTACTTC
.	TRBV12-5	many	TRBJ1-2	CASGLVGVYGYTF	TGTGCTAGTGGTTTGGTAGGGGTCTATGGCTACACCTTC
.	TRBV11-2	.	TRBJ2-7	CASSFETTHEQYF	TGTGCCAGCAGCTTCGAAACTACCCACGAGCAGTACTTC
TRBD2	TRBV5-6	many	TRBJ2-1	CASRKAGGSYNEQFF	TGTGCCAGCAGAAAAGCGGGGGGATCCTACAATGAGCAGTTCTTC
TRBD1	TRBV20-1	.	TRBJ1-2	CSARAGTGISYGYTF	TGCAGTGCTAGGGCCGGGACAGGGATAAGCTATGGCTACACCTTC
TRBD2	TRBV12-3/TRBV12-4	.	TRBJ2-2	CASSLFAGDGNGELFF	TGTGCCAGCAGTTTATTTGCGGGGGATGGCAACGGGGAGCTGTTTTTT
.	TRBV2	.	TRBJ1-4	CASNLELNEKLFF	TGTGCCAGCAATTTGGAACTTAATGAAAAACTGTTTTTT
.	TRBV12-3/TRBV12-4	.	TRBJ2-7	CAISLGRREQYF	TGTGCCATCAGTTTGGGCAGGCGAGAGCAGTACTTC
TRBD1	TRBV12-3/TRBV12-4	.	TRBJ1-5	CAGIRTGARQPQHF	TGTGCCGGCATTCGGACAGGGGCCAGGCAGCCCCAGCATTTT
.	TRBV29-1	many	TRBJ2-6	CSVASGEANVLTF	TGCAGCGTTGCGAGTGGGGAGGCCAACGTCCTGACTTTC
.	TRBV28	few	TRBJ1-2	CASTPPERSNYGYTF	TGTGCCAGCACCCCCCCGGAGCGCAGCAACTATGGCTACACCTTC
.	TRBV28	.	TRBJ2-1	CASWNNDQFF	TGTGCCAGCTGGAACAATGACCAGTTCTTC
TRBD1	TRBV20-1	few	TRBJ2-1	CSARDPDRGIEQFF	TGCAGTGCTAGAGATCCGGACAGGGGGATAGAGCAGTTCTTC
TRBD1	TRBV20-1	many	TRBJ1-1	CSAGQLNTEAFF	TGCAGTGCGGGACAGCTCAACACTGAAGCTTTCTTT
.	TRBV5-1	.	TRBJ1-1	CASSFTVRGGDTEAFF	TGCGCCAGCAGCTTCACCGTCAGGGGAGGGGACACTGAAGCTTTCTTT
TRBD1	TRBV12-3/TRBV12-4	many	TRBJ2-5	CASSYPGTGGYETQYF	TGTGCCAGCAGTTACCCCGGGACAGGGGGTTATGAGACCCAGTACTTC
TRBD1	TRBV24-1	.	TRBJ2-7	CATSDVDRGLDEQYF	TGTGCCACCAGTGATGTAGACAGGGGGCTCGACGAGCAGTACTTC
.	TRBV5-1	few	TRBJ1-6	CASSTGSYNSPLHF	TGCGCCAGCAGCACAGGCTCCTATAATTCACCCCTCCACTTT
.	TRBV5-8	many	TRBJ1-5	CASSLIRDTYNQPQHF	TGTGCCAGCAGCTTAATAAGGGACACTTACAATCAGCCCCAGCATTTT
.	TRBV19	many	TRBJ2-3	CASSRTGGEDTQYF	TGTGCCAGTAGTCGAACAGGGGGGGAAGATACGCAGTATTTT
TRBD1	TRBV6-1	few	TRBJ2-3	CASSIGQGGADTQYF	TGTGCCAGCAGTATCGGACAGGGTGGTGCAGATACGCAGTATTTT
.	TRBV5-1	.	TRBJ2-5	CASAGGGQETQYF	TGCGCCAGCGCTGGCGGTGGCCAAGAGACCCAGTACTTC